This T cell receptor (beta chain) was sequenced for a study of T-cell reconstitution after alpha-beta-depleted transplantation in children. This clonotype showed up just a few times. The J segment lost 4 bases and the V segment lost 5 bases, leaving 8 bases of the junction unmatched. The CDR3 has 15 residues. Germline V gene lookup returns CDR1 SGHRS and CDR2 YFSETQ. TCRbeta library preparation incorporated unique molecular identifiers. TCRdb independently ran MiXCR on the PCR reads; one entry per CDR3 protein. The profile shows roughly 610,000 distinct CDR3 sequences, roughly a tenth of them singletons.

The TCR was taken from a human donor who donated a stem cell graft to a child with acute myeloid leukemia. The rearrangement uses TRBV5-1 and TRBJ2-2, with 7 bases fitting TRBD1. Here the sequenced sample was PBMCs from the stem cell graft donor, taken from the stem cell graft. CDR3 coding DNA: TGCGCCAGCAGTCCCTCGACAGGGCGCACCGGGGAGCTGTTTTTT. Translated: CASSPSTGRTGELFF.